This record concerns one T cell receptor beta chain sequence. This clonotype was found many times. What this receptor recognizes is not known. No much larger clone exists at a distance of one base, and base qualities are not known. The germline V gene sets CDR1 to MNHNS and CDR2 to SASEGT. V loses 1 base of germline sequence and J loses 8 bases, and the interval between the two ends is 14 bases. The CDR3 has 14 amino acids, counting the end cysteine and phenylalanine. Only the CDR3 portion is preserved as DNA: 42 bases, with reading frame beginning at the first base. The source of the sample is a study of response to subunit inactivated influenza vaccine (dated by TCRdb to between 2017 and 2018). Regarding the research as a whole: To follow how T cells responded to a trivalent subunit inactivated influenza vaccine, the researchers relied on deep quantitative profiling of the T cell receptor repertoire. Study-wide conclusions, independent of this receptor: The authors proposed that each seasonal influenza vaccination may bring in only a limited number of new T cells.

Preparation of the library involved RT-PCR. For sequencing, an Illumina HiSeq 2500 was employed. The public reads were quality trimmed at Q25 with fastp and then assembled into clones with MiXCR by TCRdb, keeping productive beta chains. Records with the same CDR3 protein are collapsed into one entry carrying the most frequent genes and DNA. Recorded for this sample are 490,000 or so distinct CDR3 sequences; around 8% of them occurred a single time. The top ten clonotypes cover under 15% of the sample. The sample was PBMCs from blood, taken less than 25 months after vaccination. Recombination joined TRBV6-1 with TRBJ1-2, with the D gene not clear enough to name. The receptor's source is a man between 45 and 75 years old who received an inactivated influenza vaccine. Donor details come from another sample of the same person, matched by shared clones. The CDR3 protein is CASSEGSRPGGYTF. In nucleotide form, the sequence is TGTGCCAGCAGTGAAGGGTCACGGCCCGGGGGCTACACCTTC.